This T cell receptor (beta chain) came from a study of early T cells in non-severe SARS-CoV-2 infection. The overall study: The sequenced material was bulk RNA from unsorted whole blood, and its chains were unpaired.

Study observations and caveats: A preference for anti-spike CD8 responses marked VDJdb matching, which missed private and CD4 specificities.

Germline assignment: CDR1 SQVTM and CDR2 ANQGSEA. The ends were cut back, 5 bases at V and 3 bases at J, with 4 bases in the middle. The CDR3 sequence is 10 residues long. About this clonotype: The target antigen is unknown.

Attachment of unique molecular identifiers was made to individual cDNA molecules. TCRdb recomputed calls from the 5' RACE reads with MiXCR, one row per CDR3 protein. The sample contains more than 65,000 distinct CDR3 sequences, around 13% of which appear only once. Sequencing input: whole blood. The receptor was derived from an adult who was a healthcare worker with PCR-confirmed SARS-CoV-2 infection or an uninfected control (not recorded which). V and J are TRBV29-1 and TRBJ1-1; D ambiguous. In nucleotides, the CDR3 is TGCAGCGTTCGGGACACTGAAGCTTTCTTT. It codes for CSVRDTEAFF.